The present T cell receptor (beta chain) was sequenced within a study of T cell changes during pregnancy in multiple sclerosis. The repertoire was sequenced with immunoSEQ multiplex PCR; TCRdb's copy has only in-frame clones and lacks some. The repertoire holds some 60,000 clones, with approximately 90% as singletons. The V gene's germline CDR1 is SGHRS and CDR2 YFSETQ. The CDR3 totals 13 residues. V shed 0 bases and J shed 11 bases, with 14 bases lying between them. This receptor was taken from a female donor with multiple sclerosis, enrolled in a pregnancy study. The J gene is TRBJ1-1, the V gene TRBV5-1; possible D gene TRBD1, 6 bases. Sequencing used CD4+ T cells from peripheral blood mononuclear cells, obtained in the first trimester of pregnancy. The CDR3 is CASSLDDRPSAFF. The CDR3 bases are TGCGCCAGCAGCTTGGACGACAGGCCCTCGGCTTTCTTT.